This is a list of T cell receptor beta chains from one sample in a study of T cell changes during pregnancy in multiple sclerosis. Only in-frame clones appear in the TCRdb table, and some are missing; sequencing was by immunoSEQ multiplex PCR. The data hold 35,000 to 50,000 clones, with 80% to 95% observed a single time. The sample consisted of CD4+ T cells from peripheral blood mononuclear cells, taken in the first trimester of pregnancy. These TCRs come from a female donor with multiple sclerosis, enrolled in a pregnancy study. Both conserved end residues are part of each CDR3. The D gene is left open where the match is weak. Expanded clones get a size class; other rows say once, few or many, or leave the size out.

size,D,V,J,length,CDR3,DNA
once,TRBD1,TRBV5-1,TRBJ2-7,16,CASSYRGGEGAYEQYF,TGCGCCAGCAGCTACCGTGGAGGAGAGGGGGCGTACGAGCAGTACTTC
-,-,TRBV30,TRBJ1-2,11,CAWIGSDGYTF,TGTGCCTGGATAGGGAGTGATGGCTACACCTTC
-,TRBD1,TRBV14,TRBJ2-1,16,CASSPRSGTGGTEQFF,TGTGCCAGCAGCCCGAGATCCGGGACAGGGGGAACTGAGCAGTTCTTC
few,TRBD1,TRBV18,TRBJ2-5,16,CASSPRTGVKQETQYF,TGTGCCAGCTCACCTCGGACAGGGGTCAAGCAAGAGACCCAGTACTTC
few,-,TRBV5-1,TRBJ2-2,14,CASSYRENTGELFF,TGCGCCAGCAGCTACAGGGAGAACACCGGGGAGCTGTTTTTT
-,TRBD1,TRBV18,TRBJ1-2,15,CASSPRTGVNYGYTF,TGTGCCAGCTCACCGAGGACAGGGGTTAACTATGGCTACACCTTC
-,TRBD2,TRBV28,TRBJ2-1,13,CASSFGSGTLQFF,TGTGCCAGCAGTTTTGGTAGCGGGACGCTGCAGTTCTTC
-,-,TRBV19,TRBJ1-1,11,CASRQNTEAFF,TGTGCCAGTAGACAGAACACTGAAGCTTTCTTT
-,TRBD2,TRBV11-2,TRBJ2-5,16,CASSRLAGGPKETQYF,TGTGCCAGCAGCCGACTAGCGGGAGGGCCGAAAGAGACCCAGTACTTC
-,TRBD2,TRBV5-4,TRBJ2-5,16,CASSLGGGGREETQYF,TGTGCCAGCAGCTTGGGCGGTGGAGGGAGGGAAGAGACCCAGTACTTC
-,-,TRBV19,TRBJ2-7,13,CASSISGTYEQYF,TGTGCCAGTAGTATCTCAGGGACCTACGAGCAGTACTTC
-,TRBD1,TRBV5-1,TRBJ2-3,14,CASSSGTGGNTQYF,TGCGCCAGCAGTTCCGGGACAGGGGGCAATACGCAGTATTTT
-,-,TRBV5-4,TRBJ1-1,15,CASSVGKGVGTEAFF,TGTGCCAGCAGCGTAGGAAAGGGGGTGGGGACTGAAGCTTTCTTT
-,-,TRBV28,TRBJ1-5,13,CASSWTFSQPQHF,TGTGCCAGCAGCTGGACTTTTAGTCAGCCCCAGCATTTT
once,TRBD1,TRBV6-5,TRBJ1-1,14,CASSSTGRTLEAFF,TGTGCCAGCAGTTCGACAGGGAGGACCCTTGAAGCTTTCTTT
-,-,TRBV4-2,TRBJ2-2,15,CASSQQTRNTGELFF,TGTGCCAGCAGCCAGCAAACAAGGAACACCGGGGAGCTGTTTTTT
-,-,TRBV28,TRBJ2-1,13,CASSLGLTAEQFF,TGTGCCAGCAGTTTGGGGCTGACAGCGGAGCAGTTCTTC
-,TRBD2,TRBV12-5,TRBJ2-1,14,CASGLALAGGEQFF,TGTGCTAGTGGTTTGGCCCTAGCGGGAGGTGAGCAGTTCTTC
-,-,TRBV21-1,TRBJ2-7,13,CASSKSYNYEQYF,TGTGCCAGCAGCAAATCCTATAACTACGAGCAGTACTTC
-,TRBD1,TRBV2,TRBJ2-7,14,CASSVGDRGNEQYF,TGTGCCAGCAGTGTAGGGGACAGGGGGAACGAGCAGTACTTC
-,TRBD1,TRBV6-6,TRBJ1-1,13,CASSPTGDTEAFF,TGTGCCAGCAGTCCTACAGGGGACACTGAAGCTTTCTTT
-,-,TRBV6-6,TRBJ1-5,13,CASSPAFIQGQHF,TGTGCCAGCAGTCCGGCCTTTATTCAGGGCCAGCATTTT
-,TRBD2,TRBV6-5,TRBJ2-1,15,CASSYLRTSSNEQFF,TGTGCCAGCAGTTACCTAAGGACTAGCTCCAATGAGCAGTTCTTC
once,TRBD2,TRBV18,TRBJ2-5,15,CASSGSSGRGETQYF,TGTGCCAGCTCGGGTTCTAGCGGGAGAGGTGAGACCCAGTACTTC
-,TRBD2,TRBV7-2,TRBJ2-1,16,CASSKLAGEGYNEQFF,TGTGCCAGCAGCAAACTAGCGGGAGAAGGCTACAATGAGCAGTTCTTC
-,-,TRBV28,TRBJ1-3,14,CASSLRGAGNTIYF,TGTGCCAGCAGTTTACGGGGGGCCGGAAACACCATATATTTT
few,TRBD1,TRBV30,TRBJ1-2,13,CAWSRDRPYGYTF,TGTGCCTGGAGCAGGGACAGGCCGTATGGCTACACCTTC
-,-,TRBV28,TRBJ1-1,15,CASFGGQGRRTEAFF,TGTGCCAGCTTCGGGGGGCAGGGGCGCCGGACTGAAGCTTTCTTT
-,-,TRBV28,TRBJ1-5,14,CASRQLGHHQPQHF,TGTGCCAGCAGACAGTTAGGACACCATCAGCCCCAGCATTTT
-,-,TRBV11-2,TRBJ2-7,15,CASSLVLPSSYEQYF,TGTGCCAGCAGCTTAGTGCTACCGAGCTCCTACGAGCAGTACTTC
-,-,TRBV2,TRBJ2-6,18,CASSDYRASSSRANVLTF,TGTGCCAGCAGTGACTACAGGGCATCCTCATCGAGGGCCAACGTCCTGACTTTC
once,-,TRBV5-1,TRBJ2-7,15,CASSLEGQGPYEQYF,TGCGCCAGCAGCTTGGAGGGGCAGGGGCCCTACGAGCAGTACTTC
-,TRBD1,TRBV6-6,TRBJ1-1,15,CASRPTLGQTTEAFF,TGTGCCAGCAGACCAACCCTGGGACAGACCACTGAAGCTTTCTTT
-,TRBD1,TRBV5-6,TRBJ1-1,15,CASSQWDREYSEAFF,TGTGCCAGCAGCCAATGGGACAGGGAATATAGTGAAGCTTTCTTT
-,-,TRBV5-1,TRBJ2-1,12,CASSLTRGEQFF,TGCGCCAGCAGCTTAACCCGGGGGGAGCAGTTCTTC